A selection of T cell receptor beta chains follows, all from one sample in a study of early T cells in non-severe SARS-CoV-2 infection. TCRdb itself ran the 5' RACE reads through MiXCR, one entry per CDR3 protein. Among 70,000 to 75,000 distinct CDR3 sequences listed, over 9% were seen once. The material sequenced was whole blood. The receptors were gathered from an adult who was a healthcare worker with PCR-confirmed SARS-CoV-2 infection or an uninfected control (not recorded which). CDR3s include the opening cysteine and the closing phenylalanine or tryptophan. Each record gives: D gene, V gene, J gene, clone size, CDR3 protein, CDR3 DNA. The D gene is left open where the match is weak. The listing skips clone size in some rows; elsewhere it reads once, few, many or a size class.

>TRBD1|TRBV7-2|TRBJ1-6|many
CASSLDLTGAANNSPLHF
TGTGCCAGCAGCTTGGACTTGACAGGGGCCGCTAATAATTCACCCCTCCACTTT
>.|TRBV7-9|TRBJ2-7|few
CASSALSEQYF
TGTGCCAGCAGCGCCTTAAGCGAGCAGTACTTC
>TRBD1|TRBV20-1|TRBJ1-1|.
CSAASDRGLRNTEAFF
TGCAGTGCCGCCTCGGACAGGGGGCTTAGGAACACTGAAGCTTTCTTT
>TRBD1|TRBV7-8|TRBJ2-3|.
CASSSEDRERNTQYF
TGTGCCAGCAGCTCAGAGGACAGGGAGAGGAATACGCAGTATTTT
>TRBD2|TRBV29-1|TRBJ2-2|.
CSVARLAEGTGELFF
TGCAGCGTCGCCCGACTAGCAGAGGGCACCGGGGAGCTGTTTTTT
>TRBD1|TRBV12-3/TRBV12-4|TRBJ2-7|many
CASSLVGQGVQQYF
TGTGCCAGCAGTTTAGTGGGACAGGGAGTTCAGCAGTACTTC
>.|TRBV29-1|TRBJ1-1|few
CSVGGSRSAFF
TGCAGCGTGGGCGGGAGCCGGTCAGCTTTCTTT
>.|TRBV29-1|TRBJ1-2|many
CSGGQFDGYTF
TGCAGCGGAGGACAATTCGATGGCTACACCTTC
>TRBD2|TRBV28|TRBJ2-7|many
CASSGGTGTYEQYF
TGTGCCAGCAGCGGGGGGACGGGCACCTACGAGCAGTACTTC
>.|TRBV4-2|TRBJ2-1|many
CASSQDQGKAREFF
TGTGCCAGCAGCCAAGATCAAGGAAAGGCTAGGGAGTTCTTC
>.|TRBV7-6|TRBJ2-2|many
CASRMPGLGGELFF
TGTGCCAGCAGGATGCCCGGATTGGGCGGGGAGCTGTTTTTT
>.|TRBV14|TRBJ2-4|many
CASSHRPGLAKNIQYF
TGTGCCAGCAGCCATCGACCGGGACTAGCCAAAAACATTCAGTACTTC
>.|TRBV9|TRBJ1-5|.
CASSVVRRHAREPQHF
TGTGCCAGCAGCGTAGTAAGGCGGCATGCAAGGGAGCCCCAGCATTTT
>.|TRBV10-3|TRBJ2-1|many
CAISESKGKVNEQFF
TGTGCCATCAGTGAGTCGAAGGGGAAAGTCAATGAGCAGTTCTTC
>TRBD2|TRBV6-1|TRBJ2-3|few
CASSEDSGSPTDTQYF
TGTGCCAGCAGTGAAGATAGCGGGAGCCCCACAGATACGCAGTATTTT
>TRBD2|TRBV5-4|TRBJ2-1|.
CASSQGLAGHNEQFF
TGTGCCAGCAGCCAGGGACTAGCGGGCCACAATGAGCAGTTCTTC
>.|TRBV29-1|TRBJ1-5|.
CSGAVRNQPQHF
TGCAGCGGGGCAGTTAGGAATCAGCCCCAGCATTTT
>TRBD1|TRBV7-3|TRBJ2-3|many
CASSSQGSSTDTQYF
TGTGCCAGCAGCTCACAGGGGTCTAGCACAGATACGCAGTATTTT
>.|TRBV7-9|TRBJ2-1|.
CASSLGGDYNEQFF
TGTGCCAGCAGCTTAGGCGGGGACTACAATGAGCAGTTCTTC
>TRBD2|TRBV19|TRBJ2-1|many
CASSLLAGGRNEQFF
TGTGCCAGTAGCCTACTAGCGGGAGGGCGCAATGAGCAGTTCTTC
>TRBD2|TRBV7-6|TRBJ2-3|many
CASSLALAGPDTQYF
TGTGCCAGCAGCTTAGCCCTAGCGGGGCCAGATACGCAGTATTTT
>TRBD2|TRBV28|TRBJ2-7|.
CASSLATSGSSSYEQYF
TGTGCCAGCAGTTTAGCGACTAGCGGGAGTAGCTCCTACGAGCAGTACTTC
>.|TRBV28|TRBJ2-7|.
CASSSDREGSYEQYF
TGTGCCAGCAGCTCCGACAGGGAGGGCTCCTACGAGCAGTACTTC
>TRBD1|TRBV2|TRBJ1-5|many
CASRGDRASNQPQHF
TGTGCCAGCAGGGGGGACAGGGCTAGCAATCAGCCCCAGCATTTT
>.|TRBV27|TRBJ2-7|many
CASSLTTGRVYEQYF
TGTGCCAGCAGTTTAACGACGGGCAGAGTCTACGAGCAGTACTTC